This is a list of T cell receptor beta chains from one sample in a study of type 1 and type 2 diabetes patients. One entry per CDR3 protein, called by TCRdb with MiXCR from the multiplex PCR reads. This sample yields fewer than 300,000 distinct CDR3 sequences, of which around 50% are seen a single time; about 13% belongs to the top ten. The sample comprised peripheral blood mononuclear cells (PBMCs). The receptors were sampled from a man aged 18-30 years with type 2 diabetes. CDR3s include the opening cysteine and the closing phenylalanine or tryptophan. Not every row has a clone size; where given, it reads once, few, many or a size class.

>TRBJ1-4|TRBV30|.
CAWSVWGTDEKLFF
>TRBJ1-5|TRBV19|.
CASSIQGTNQPQHF
>TRBJ2-1|TRBV29-1|.
CSVRLAGANSYNEQFF
>TRBJ1-2|TRBV24-1|.
CATWRGPPDGYTF
>TRBJ1-2|TRBV7-6|few
CASSFDDRGTGYTF
>TRBJ1-1|TRBV7-2|.
CASMRAGTEAFF
>TRBJ2-5|TRBV29-1|.
CSVAPFSTQETQYF
>TRBJ1-1|TRBV7-2|.
CASSPLIEVTEAFF
>TRBJ1-1|TRBV6-5|.
CASSYVLSGGTEAFF
>TRBJ1-1|TRBV7-2|.
CASTNQGQITEAFF
>TRBJ1-2|TRBV27|.
CASSLGQSDYGYTF
>TRBJ1-1|TRBV10-3|.
CAISENSGTGNTETFF
>TRBJ1-1|TRBV7-3|many
CASSPDTNTEAFF
>TRBJ2-3|TRBV2|.
CASSEGGLGVTDTQYF
>TRBJ1-1|TRBV7-9|.
CASSLGQMNTEAFF
>TRBJ2-7|TRBV19|.
CASITRGQGLTYEQYF
>TRBJ1-6|TRBV7-6|few
CASSLGGGTGSPLHF
>TRBJ2-5|TRBV28|.
CASNGRGRRGTRYF
>TRBJ2-1|TRBV19|few
CASRSLAGIRNEQFF
>TRBJ1-6|TRBV24-1|.
CATAGSAPNSPLHF
>TRBJ1-1|TRBV2|.
CASRYGHLNTEAFF
>TRBJ2-7|TRBV14|many
CASSPTAGEQYF
>TRBJ2-5|TRBV7-9|few
CASSLTPKETQYF
>TRBJ2-7|TRBV4-2|few
CASSQDGSIYEQYF
>TRBJ2-7|TRBV7-3|many
CASSLGQGGEQYF
>TRBJ1-2|TRBV28|once
CASSSPVGQGGYGYTF
>TRBJ2-1|TRBV10-3|.
CAITGGNYNEQFF
>TRBJ1-6|TRBV13|few
CASSAQSSYNSPLHF
>TRBJ2-7|TRBV6-1|.
CASSYAGQRVEQYF
>TRBJ2-7|TRBV4-3|.
CASSPGFWDEQYF
>TRBJ1-5|TRBV10-3|.
CAIRGDRGDQPQHF
>TRBJ2-1|TRBV7-6|.
CASSRGGSIYNEQFF
>TRBJ2-3|TRBV2|.
CASSGGLITDTQYF